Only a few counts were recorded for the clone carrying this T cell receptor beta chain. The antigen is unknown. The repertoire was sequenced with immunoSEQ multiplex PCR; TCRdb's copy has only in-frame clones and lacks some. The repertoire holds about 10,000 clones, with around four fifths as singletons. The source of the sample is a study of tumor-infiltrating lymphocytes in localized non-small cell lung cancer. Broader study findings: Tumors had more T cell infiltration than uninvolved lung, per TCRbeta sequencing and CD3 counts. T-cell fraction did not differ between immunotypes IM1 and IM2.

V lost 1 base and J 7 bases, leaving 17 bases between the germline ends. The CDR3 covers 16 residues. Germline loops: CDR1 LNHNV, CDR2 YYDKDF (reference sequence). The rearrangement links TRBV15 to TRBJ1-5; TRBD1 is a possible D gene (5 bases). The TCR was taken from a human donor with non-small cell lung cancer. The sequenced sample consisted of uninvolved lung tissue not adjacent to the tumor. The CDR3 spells CATSRGLPRGGQPQHF. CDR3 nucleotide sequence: TGTGCCACCAGCAGAGGGTTACCCCGCGGGGGGCAGCCCCAGCATTTT.